Listed here is a single TCR beta chain. Its antigen is undetermined. The entry originates in a study of CD8+ T cells in alopecia areata. Findings of the study overall: Clarity of TCR sharing across patients fell short of that in mice, possibly HLA-related. Administration of tofacitinib significantly diminished scalp clonality and expanded CD8+ clones within the top 100.

cDNA reverse transcribed from extracted RNA served as the sequencing template. Only in-frame clones appear in the TCRdb table, and some are missing; sequencing was by immunoSEQ multiplex PCR. In the table there are about 210,000 clones, under 70% of which are singletons. The treatment is: oral pan-JAK inhibitor, 5-10 mg twice daily. CDR3 length: 14 residues. The germline V gene encodes CDR1 SGHRS and CDR2 YFSETQ. Trimming pared 4 bases from V and 7 bases from J, leaving 14 bases between. The specimen was CD4+ T cells sorted from blood, collected at week 4, from a patient treated with tofacitinib. This sequence joins TRBV5-1 and TRBJ1-4, with D unresolved. The clonotype originates from a human donor with alopecia areata. CDR3 loop: CASSLRGRGEKLFF. The DNA for the CDR3 is TGCGCCAGCAGCCTCCGGGGAAGAGGTGAAAAACTGTTTTTT.